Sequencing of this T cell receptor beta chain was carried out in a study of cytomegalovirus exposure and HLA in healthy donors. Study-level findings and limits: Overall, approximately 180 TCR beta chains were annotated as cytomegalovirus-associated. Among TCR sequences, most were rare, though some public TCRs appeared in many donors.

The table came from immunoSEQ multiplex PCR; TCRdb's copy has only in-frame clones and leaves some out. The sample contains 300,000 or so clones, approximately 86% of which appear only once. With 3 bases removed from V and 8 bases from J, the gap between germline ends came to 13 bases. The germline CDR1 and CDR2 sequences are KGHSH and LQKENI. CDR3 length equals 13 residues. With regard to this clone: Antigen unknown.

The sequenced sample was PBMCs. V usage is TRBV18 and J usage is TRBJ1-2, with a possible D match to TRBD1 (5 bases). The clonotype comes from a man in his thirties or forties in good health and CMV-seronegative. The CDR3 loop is CASSPTELGGYTF. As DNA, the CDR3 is TGTGCCAGCTCACCGACAGAGCTCGGCGGCTACACCTTC.